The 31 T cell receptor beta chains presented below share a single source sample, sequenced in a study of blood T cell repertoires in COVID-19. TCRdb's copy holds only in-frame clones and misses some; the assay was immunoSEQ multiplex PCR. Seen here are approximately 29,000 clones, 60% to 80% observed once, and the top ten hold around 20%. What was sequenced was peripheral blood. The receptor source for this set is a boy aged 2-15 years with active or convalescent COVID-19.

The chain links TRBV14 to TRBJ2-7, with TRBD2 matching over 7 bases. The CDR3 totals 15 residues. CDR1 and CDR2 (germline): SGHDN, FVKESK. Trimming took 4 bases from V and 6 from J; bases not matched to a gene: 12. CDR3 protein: CASSPLGGDLGEQYV. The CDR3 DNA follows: TGTGCCAGCAGCCCTCTTGGGGGGGACCTGGGCGAGCAGTACGTC.

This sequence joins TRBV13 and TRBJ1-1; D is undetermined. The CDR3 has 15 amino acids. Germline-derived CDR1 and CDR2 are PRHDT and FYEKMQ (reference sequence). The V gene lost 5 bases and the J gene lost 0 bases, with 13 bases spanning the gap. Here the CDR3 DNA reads TGTGCCAGCAGCCAGACCTCCAGGATGAACACTGAAGCTTTCTTT. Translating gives CASSQTSRMNTEAFF.

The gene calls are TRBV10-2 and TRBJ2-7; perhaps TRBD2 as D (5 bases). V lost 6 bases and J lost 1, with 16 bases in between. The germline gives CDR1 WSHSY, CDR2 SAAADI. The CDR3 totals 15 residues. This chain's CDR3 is CASSPGRPISYEQYF. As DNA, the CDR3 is TGCGCCAGCAGCCCGGGAAGGCCTATATCCTACGAGCAGTACTTC.

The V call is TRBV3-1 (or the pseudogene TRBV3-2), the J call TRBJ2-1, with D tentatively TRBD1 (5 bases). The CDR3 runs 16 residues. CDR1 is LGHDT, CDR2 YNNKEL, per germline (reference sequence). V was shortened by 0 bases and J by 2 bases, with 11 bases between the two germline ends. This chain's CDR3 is CASSQEVRAPYNEQFF. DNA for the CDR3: TGTGCCAGCAGCCAAGAGGTCAGGGCCCCCTACAATGAGCAGTTCTTC.

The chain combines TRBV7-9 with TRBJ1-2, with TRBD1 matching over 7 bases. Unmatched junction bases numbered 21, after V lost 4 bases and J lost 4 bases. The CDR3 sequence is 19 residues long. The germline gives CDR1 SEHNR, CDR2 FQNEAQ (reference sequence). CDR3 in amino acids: CASSYRGPVMAKPLYGYTF. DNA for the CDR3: TGTGCCAGCAGCTATAGGGGGCCTGTGATGGCCAAACCCCTCTATGGCTACACCTTC.

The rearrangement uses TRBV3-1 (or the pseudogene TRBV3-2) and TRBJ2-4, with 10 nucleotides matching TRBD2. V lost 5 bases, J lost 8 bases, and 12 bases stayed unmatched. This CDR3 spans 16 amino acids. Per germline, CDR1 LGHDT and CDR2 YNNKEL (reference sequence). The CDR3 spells CASSRYVLAGKDIQYF. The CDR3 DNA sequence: TGTGCCAGCAGCAGATACGTACTAGCGGGAAAAGACATTCAGTACTTC.

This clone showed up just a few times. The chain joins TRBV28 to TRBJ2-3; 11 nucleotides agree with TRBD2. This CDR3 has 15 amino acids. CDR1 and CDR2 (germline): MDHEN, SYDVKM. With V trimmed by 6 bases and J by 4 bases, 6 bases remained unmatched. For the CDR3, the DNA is TGTGCCAGCAGCCGTAGCGGGGGGGCCTCAGATACGCAGTATTTT. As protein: CASSRSGGASDTQYF.

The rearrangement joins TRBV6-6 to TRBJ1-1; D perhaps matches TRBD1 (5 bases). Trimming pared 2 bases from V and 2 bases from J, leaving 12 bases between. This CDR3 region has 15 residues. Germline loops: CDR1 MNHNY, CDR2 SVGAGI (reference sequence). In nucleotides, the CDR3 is TGTGCCAGCAGTTACGTTAACCAGGGAAACACTGAAGCTTTCTTT. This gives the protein CASSYVNQGNTEAFF.

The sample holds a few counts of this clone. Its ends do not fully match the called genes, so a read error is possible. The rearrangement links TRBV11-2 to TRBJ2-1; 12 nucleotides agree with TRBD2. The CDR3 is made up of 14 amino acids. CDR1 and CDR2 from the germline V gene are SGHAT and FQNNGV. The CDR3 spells CASTLGLAGNEQFF. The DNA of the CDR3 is TGTGCCAGCACCTTAGGACTAGCGGGGAATGAGCAGTTCTTC.

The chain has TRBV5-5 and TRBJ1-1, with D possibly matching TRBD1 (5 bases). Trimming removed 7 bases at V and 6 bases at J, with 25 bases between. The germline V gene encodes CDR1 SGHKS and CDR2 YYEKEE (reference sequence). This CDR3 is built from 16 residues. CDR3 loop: CASRTSGRITLAEAFF. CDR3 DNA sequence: TGTGCCAGCCGCACCTCAGGGAGGATCACCTTGGCTGAAGCTTTCTTT.

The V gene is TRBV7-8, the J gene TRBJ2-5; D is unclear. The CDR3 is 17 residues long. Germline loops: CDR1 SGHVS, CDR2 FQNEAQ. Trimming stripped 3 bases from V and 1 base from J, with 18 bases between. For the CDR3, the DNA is TGTGCCAGCAGCTTCCGCATCAGATCCCAATTCCAAGAGACCCAGTACTTC. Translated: CASSFRIRSQFQETQYF.

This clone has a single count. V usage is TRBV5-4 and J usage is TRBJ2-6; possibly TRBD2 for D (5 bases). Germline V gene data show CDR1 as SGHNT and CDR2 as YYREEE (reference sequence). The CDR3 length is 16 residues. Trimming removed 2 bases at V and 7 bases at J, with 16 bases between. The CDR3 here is CASSFPPGISANVLTF. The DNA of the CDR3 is TGTGCCAGCAGCTTCCCTCCCGGGATAAGCGCCAACGTCCTGACTTTC.

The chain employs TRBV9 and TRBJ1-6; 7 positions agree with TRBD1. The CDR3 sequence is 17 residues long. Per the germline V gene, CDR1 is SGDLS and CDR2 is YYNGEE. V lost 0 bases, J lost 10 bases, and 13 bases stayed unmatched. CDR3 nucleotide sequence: TGTGCCAGCAGCGTAGAGGGTTTTCCAACAGGGGTGTCACCCCTCCACTTT. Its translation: CASSVEGFPTGVSPLHF.

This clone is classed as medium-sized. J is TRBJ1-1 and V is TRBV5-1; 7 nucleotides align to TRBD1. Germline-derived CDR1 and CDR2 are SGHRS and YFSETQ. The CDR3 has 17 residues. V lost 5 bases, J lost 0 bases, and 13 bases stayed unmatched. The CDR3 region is CASSFRGQPFVNTEAFF. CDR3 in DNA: TGCGCCAGCAGTTTCCGGGGACAGCCATTTGTGAACACTGAAGCTTTCTTT.

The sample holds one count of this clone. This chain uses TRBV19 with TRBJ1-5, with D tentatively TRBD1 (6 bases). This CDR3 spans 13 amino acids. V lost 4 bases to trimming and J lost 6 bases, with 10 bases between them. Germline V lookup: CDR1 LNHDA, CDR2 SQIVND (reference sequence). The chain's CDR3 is CASSKTGAQPQHF. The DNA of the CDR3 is TGTGCCAGTAGTAAGACAGGAGCTCAGCCCCAGCATTTT.

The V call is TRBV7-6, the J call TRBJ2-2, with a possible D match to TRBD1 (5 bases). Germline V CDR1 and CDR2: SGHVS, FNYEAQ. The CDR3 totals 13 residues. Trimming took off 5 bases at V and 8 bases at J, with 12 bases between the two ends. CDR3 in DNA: TGTGCCAGCAGCCACGAAGGGGCAGGGGAGCTGTTTTTT. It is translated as CASSHEGAGELFF.

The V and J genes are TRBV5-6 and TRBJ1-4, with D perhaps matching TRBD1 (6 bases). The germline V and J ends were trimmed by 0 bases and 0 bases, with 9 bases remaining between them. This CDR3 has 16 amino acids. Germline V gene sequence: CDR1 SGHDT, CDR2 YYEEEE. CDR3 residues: CASSLDPGATNEKLFF. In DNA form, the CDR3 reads TGTGCCAGCAGCTTGGACCCAGGGGCAACTAATGAAAAACTGTTTTTT.

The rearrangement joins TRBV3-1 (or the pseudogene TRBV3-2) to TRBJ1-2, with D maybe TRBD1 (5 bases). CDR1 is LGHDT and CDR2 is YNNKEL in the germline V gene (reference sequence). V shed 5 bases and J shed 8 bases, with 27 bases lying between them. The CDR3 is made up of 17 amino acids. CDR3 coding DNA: TGTGCCAGCAGCTCACGATCTTCCCTGGGGGGGATAATAGGCTACACCTTC. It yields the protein CASSSRSSLGGIIGYTF.

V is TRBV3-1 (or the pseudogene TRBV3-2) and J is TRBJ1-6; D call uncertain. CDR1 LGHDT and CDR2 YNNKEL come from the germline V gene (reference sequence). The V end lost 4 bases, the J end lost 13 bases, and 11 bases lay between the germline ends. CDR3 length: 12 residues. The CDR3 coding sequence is TGTGCCAGCAGCCGACCCGGGTTCCCCCTCCACTTT. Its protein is CASSRPGFPLHF.

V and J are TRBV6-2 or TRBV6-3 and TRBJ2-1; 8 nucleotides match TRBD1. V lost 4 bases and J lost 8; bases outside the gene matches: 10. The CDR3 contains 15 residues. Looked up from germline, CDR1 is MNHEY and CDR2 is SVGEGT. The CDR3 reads CASSSGQGTTHEQFF. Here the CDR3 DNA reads TGTGCCAGCAGTTCAGGACAGGGAACTACCCATGAGCAGTTCTTC.

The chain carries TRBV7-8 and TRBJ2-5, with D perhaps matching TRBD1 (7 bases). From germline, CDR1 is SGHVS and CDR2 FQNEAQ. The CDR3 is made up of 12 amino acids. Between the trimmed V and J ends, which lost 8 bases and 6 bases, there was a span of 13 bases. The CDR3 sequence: CASEQGRQTQYF. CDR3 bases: TGTGCCAGCGAACAGGGGAGGCAGACCCAGTACTTC.

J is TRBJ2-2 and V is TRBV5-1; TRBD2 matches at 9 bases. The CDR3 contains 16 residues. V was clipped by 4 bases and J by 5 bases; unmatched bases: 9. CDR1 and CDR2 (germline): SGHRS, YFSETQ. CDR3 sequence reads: CASSPLVSGSTGELFF. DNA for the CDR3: TGCGCCAGCAGCCCTTTGGTTAGCGGGAGTACCGGGGAGCTGTTTTTT.

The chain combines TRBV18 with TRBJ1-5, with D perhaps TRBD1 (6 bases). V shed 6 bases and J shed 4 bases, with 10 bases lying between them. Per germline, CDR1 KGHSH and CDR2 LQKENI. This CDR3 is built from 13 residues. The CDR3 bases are TGTGCCAGCTCGTACACAGGGAATCAGCCCCAGCATTTT. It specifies CASSYTGNQPQHF.

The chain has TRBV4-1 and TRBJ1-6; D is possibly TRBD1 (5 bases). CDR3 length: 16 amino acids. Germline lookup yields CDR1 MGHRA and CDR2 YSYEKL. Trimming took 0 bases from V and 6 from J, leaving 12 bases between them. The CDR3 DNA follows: TGCGCCAGCAGCCAAGAGCCAGGGCCAAGTAATTCACCCCTCCACTTT. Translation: CASSQEPGPSNSPLHF.

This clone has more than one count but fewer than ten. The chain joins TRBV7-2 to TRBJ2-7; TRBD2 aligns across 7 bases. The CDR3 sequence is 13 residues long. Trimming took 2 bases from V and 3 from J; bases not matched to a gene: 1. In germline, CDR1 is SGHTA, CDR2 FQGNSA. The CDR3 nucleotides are TGTGCCAGCAGCTTAAGCGGGAACTACGAGCAGTACTTC. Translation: CASSLSGNYEQYF.

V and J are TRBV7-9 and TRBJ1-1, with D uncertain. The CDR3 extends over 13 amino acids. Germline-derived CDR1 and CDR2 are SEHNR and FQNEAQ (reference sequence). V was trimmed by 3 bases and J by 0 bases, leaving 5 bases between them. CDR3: CASSFSVNTEAFF. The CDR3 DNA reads TGTGCCAGCAGCTTTAGCGTGAACACTGAAGCTTTCTTT.

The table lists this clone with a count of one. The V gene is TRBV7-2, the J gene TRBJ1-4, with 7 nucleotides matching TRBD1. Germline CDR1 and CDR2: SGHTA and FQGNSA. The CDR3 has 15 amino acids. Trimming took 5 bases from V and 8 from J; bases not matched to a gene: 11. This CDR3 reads CASSQRQGWGEKLFF. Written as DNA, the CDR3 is TGTGCCAGCAGCCAGAGACAGGGATGGGGGGAAAAACTGTTTTTT.

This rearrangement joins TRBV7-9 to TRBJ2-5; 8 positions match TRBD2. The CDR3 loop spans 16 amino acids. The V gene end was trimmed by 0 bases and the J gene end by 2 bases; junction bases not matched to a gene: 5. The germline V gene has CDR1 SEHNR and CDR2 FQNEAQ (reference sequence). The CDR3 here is CASSLAGTSPQETQYF. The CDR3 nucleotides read TGTGCCAGCAGCTTAGCAGGGACTAGTCCGCAAGAGACCCAGTACTTC.

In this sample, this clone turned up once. CDR3 sequence reads: CASSTAGDTQYF. CDR3 DNA: TGTGCCAGCAGCACCGCGGGGGATACGCAGTATTTT. This chain links TRBV9 with TRBJ2-3; TRBD2 might be the D (6 bases). From germline, CDR1 is SGDLS and CDR2 YYNGEE. CDR3 length equals 12 residues. Trimming took off 4 bases at V and 6 bases at J, with 9 bases between the two ends.

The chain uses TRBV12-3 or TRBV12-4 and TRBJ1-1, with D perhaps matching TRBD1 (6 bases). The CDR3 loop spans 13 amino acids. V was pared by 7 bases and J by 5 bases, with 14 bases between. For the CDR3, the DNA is TGTGCCAGCACCGAAACAGGGCGGACTGAAGCTTTCTTT. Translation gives CASTETGRTEAFF.

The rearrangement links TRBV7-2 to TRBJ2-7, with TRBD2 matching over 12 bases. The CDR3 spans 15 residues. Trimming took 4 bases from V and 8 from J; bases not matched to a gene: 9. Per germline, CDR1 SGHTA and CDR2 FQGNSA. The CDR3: CASSSELAGGAKQYF. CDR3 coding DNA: TGTGCCAGCAGCTCTGAGCTAGCGGGAGGGGCTAAGCAGTACTTC.